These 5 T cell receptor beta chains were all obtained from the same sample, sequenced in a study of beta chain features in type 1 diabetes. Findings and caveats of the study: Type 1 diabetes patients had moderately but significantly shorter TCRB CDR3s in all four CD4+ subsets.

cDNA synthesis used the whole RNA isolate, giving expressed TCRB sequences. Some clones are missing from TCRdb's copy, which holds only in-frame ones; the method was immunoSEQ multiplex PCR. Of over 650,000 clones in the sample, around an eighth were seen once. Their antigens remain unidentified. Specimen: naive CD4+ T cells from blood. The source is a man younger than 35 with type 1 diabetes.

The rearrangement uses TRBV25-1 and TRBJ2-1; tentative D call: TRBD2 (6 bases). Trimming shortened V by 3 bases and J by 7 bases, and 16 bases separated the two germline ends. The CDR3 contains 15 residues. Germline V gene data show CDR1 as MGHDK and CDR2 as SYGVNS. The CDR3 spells CASSDKGGGGNEQFF. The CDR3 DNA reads TGTGCCAGCAGTGATAAGGGCGGTGGGGGGAATGAGCAGTTCTTC.

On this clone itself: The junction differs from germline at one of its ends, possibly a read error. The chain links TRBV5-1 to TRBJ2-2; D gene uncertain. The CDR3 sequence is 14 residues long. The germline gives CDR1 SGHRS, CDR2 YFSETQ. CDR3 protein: CASSLVPNPGELFF. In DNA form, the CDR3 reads TGCGCCAGCAGCTTGGTCCCGAACCCCGGGGAGCTGTTTTTT. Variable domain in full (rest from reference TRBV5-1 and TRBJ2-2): KAGVTQTPRYLIKTRGQQVTLSCSPISGHRSVSWYQQTPGQGLQFLFEYFSETQRNKGNFPGRFSGRQFSNSRSEMNVSTLELGDSALYLCASSLVPNPGELFFGEGSRLTVL.

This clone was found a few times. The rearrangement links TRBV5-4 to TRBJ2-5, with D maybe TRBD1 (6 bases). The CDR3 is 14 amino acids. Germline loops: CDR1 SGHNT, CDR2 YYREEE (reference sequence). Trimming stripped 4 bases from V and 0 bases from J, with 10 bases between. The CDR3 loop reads CASSPRTDQETQYF. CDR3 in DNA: TGTGCCAGCAGCCCTCGGACAGACCAAGAGACCCAGTACTTC.

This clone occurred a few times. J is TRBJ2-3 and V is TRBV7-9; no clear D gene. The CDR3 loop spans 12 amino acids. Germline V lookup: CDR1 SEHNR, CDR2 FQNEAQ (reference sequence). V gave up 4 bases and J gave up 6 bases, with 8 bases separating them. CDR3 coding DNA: TGTGCCAGCAGCTCGGTAGGGGATACGCAGTATTTT. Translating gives CASSSVGDTQYF. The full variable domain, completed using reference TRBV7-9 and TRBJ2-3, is DTGVSQNPRHKITKRGQNVTFRCDPISEHNRLYWYRQTLGQGPEFLTYFQNEAQLEKSRLLSDRFSAERPKGSFSTLEIQRTEQGDSAMYLCASSSVGDTQYFGPGTRLTVL.

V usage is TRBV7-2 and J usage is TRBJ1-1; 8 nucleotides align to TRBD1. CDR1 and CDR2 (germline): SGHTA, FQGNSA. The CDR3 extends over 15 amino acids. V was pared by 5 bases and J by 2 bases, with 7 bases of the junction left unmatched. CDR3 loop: CASSPRQGPNTEAFF. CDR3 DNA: TGTGCCAGCAGCCCGCGACAGGGGCCAAACACTGAAGCTTTCTTT.